This T cell receptor (beta chain) was obtained from a study of T cell responses to AZD1222 COVID-19 vaccine (TCRdb year 2021). For context, the study as a whole: A total of just over 230 trial participants underwent TCR sequencing, of whom about 210 received two doses of AZD1222 and some 25 received two doses of the MenACWY control vaccine. Enrollment into the trials was organized by age into subgroups of 18-55, 56-69 and 70-plus years, and those subgroups contained about 160, 30 and 59 TCR-sequenced participants, respectively. Study-wide findings and limitations: Spike-specific TCR breadth and depth rose significantly after two AZD1222 doses compared with day 0 and with MenACWY recipients. Participants were mostly white British, with more females than males. The authors suggested clonal diversity may have been underestimated. Nearly half of unique spike-specific TCRs reportedly recognized epitopes outside regions mutated in the B.1.351 and B.1.1.7 variants. The 56-69-year group was small, and its depth increase did not reach significance, likely because of low power. No day 14 peak-response samples were available, so repertoires were characterized only after the peak T cell response. Conclusions about previously exposed vaccinees were limited because only a handful of AZD1222 recipients were SARS-CoV-2 seropositive at baseline. Vaccine-associated CD4 TCRs spanned the whole spike protein, with dominant responses in regions 160-218 and 743-854.

The CDR3 regions of human TCRbeta chains were analyzed by immunosequencing. The paper's data handling went like this. Repertoire TCRs were checked for matches against a reference library of SARS-CoV-2-specific TCRs that had been generated using the MIRA antigen-specificity platform. Breadth was defined as the fraction of unique TCRs that were SARS-CoV-2-associated. Depth was defined as the fraction of total T cells that were SARS-CoV-2-associated. Each spike-specific TCR was assigned to its reactive spike region and to a CD4 or CD8 class using the MIRA data. Log10-transformed breadth and depth values were compared by one-way ANOVA with Sidak's multiple comparisons tests. Imported from immuneACCESS, the table was reduced by TCRdb to in-frame sequences with V and J called. These copies leave out some clones; in studies compared against another copy, an unresolved V gene accounts for under half, and the cause of the remainder is not known. Clone size and the V and J calls come from that table; the DNA yielded D and trimming. The sample records approximately 120,000 clones, around 87% of which are singletons. The ten biggest clones cover around 4.5% of the sample.

V is reduced by 4 bases and J by 4 bases, leaving a spacing of 9 bases between them. The CDR3 covers 12 residues, taking in both the cysteine and the phenylalanine. The CDR3 DNA has 36 bases and is translated from base 1. For CDR1 and CDR2, the germline V gene (reference sequence) lists SGHNT and YYREEE. On this clone: This clone's antigen is unknown. There are no base qualities to consult, and no much larger clone falls within one base.

The time point label, read with the paper, signifies: about 28 days (+/-7) after the second vaccine dose. AZD1222 recipients with second doses at about 4 weeks or about 12 weeks were pooled, because spike-specific TCR depth and breadth did not differ between schedules. Vaccinee samples were obtained from the UK trials COV001 and COV002, which included a single-blind randomized controlled phase 2/3 trial of AZD1222 (ChAdOx1 nCoV-19) in healthy adults. Trial participant PBMC samples were collected at day 0 and day 28 after the second dose for TCRbeta chain sequencing. The clonotype comes from an adult who received the AZD1222 COVID-19 vaccine. The chain couples TRBV5-4 to TRBJ2-7; a tentative D match to TRBD1 spans 5 bases. Sequencing used peripheral blood, obtained 28 days after the second AZD1222 dose. The sequenced DNA is TGTGCCAGCAGCCGTGACAGTTACGAGCAGTACTTC. Its amino acids are CASSRDSYEQYF.